The 30 T cell receptor beta chains reported below all come from one sample, sequenced in a study of cytomegalovirus exposure and HLA in healthy donors. PCR amplification relied on 60 Vbeta primers (plus 13 Jbeta primers). Sequencing was performed with immunoSEQ multiplex PCR; in TCRdb, only in-frame clones are kept and a portion is missing. The data show about 180,000 clones, under 80% seen once. Sequencing input: PBMCs. These receptors were taken from a woman in her 30s in good health and CMV-seropositive.

The count of this clone is one. The CDR3 is CASSSARGSSYEQYF. CDR3 sequence (DNA): TGTGCCAGCAGCTCAGCGCGGGGTAGCTCCTACGAGCAGTACTTC. This chain links TRBV11-2 with TRBJ2-7; tentative D call: TRBD2 (6 bases). The V gene lost 4 bases and the J gene lost 0 bases, with 13 bases spanning the gap. Germline values: CDR1 SGHAT, CDR2 FQNNGV. The CDR3 is made up of 15 amino acids. Filled out from reference TRBV11-2 and TRBJ2-7, the complete variable domain reads EAGVAQSPRYKIIEKRQSVAFWCNPISGHATLYWYQQILGQGPKLLIQFQNNGVVDDSQLPKDRFSAERLKGVDSTLKIQPAKLEDSAVYLCASSSARGSSYEQYFGPGTRLTVT.

This sequence joins TRBV5-6 and TRBJ2-3; D is perhaps TRBD2 (6 bases). This CDR3 region has 15 residues. Trimming removed 0 bases from V and 2 bases from J, with 10 bases in between. Per germline, CDR1 SGHDT and CDR2 YYEEEE. The CDR3 sequence is CASSLVQRVTDTQYF. DNA for the CDR3: TGTGCCAGCAGCTTGGTCCAGCGGGTCACAGATACGCAGTATTTT.

The J gene is TRBJ1-5, the V gene TRBV19; 12 bases agree with TRBD1. The germline V gene has CDR1 LNHDA and CDR2 SQIVND (reference sequence). The CDR3 covers 16 residues. J was trimmed by 6 bases and V by 0 bases; bases with no gene match: 3. CDR3 DNA: TGTGCCAGTAGTATAGAAGGGACAGGGGGCGGTCAGCCCCAGCATTTT. Encoded protein: CASSIEGTGGGQPQHF.

This chain links TRBV7-2 with TRBJ2-2; 8 positions agree with TRBD1. Germline CDR1 is SGHTA and CDR2 is FQGNSA. The CDR3 is made up of 14 amino acids. Unmatched junction bases numbered 12, after V lost 5 bases and J lost 13 bases. As DNA, the CDR3 is TGTGCCAGCAGCCCAACGGGACAGGTATATGGGCTGTTTTTT. It encodes CASSPTGQVYGLFF. The full variable domain, rest sourced from reference TRBV7-2 and TRBJ2-2, is GAGVSQSPSNKVTEKGKDVELRCDPISGHTALYWYRQSLGQGLEFLIYFQGNSAPDKSGLPSDRFSAERTGGSVSTLTIQRTQQEDSAVYLCASSPTGQVYGLFFGEGSRLTVL.

The V gene is TRBV28, the J gene TRBJ2-1, with D hard to call. Trimming cost V 7 bases and J 8 bases, with 12 bases left between them. The CDR3 contains 12 residues. The germline CDR1 and CDR2 sequences are MDHEN and SYDVKM. In nucleotides, the CDR3 is TGTGCCAGCACCACGCGGTGGGATGAGCAGTTCTTC. Residues: CASTTRWDEQFF.

This rearrangement joins TRBV7-2 to TRBJ2-1; TRBD2 matches at 9 bases. The germline V gene encodes CDR1 SGHTA and CDR2 FQGNSA. Trimming at V came to 0 bases and at J to 0 bases, leaving 9 bases not matched to a gene. The CDR3 length is 19 residues. Here the CDR3 reads CASSLAGSGGSFSYNEQFF. The CDR3 DNA reads TGTGCCAGCAGCTTAGCGGGTAGCGGGGGATCCTTCTCCTACAATGAGCAGTTCTTC.

This chain uses TRBV11-2 with TRBJ1-3, with a weak D call TRBD1 (6 bases). Germline V gene data show CDR1 as SGHAT and CDR2 as FQNNGV. The V end lost 4 bases, the J end lost 0 bases, and 10 bases lay between the germline ends. This CDR3 is 15 amino acids long. The CDR3 reads CASSWGPISGNTIYF. The CDR3 DNA reads TGTGCCAGCAGCTGGGGGCCGATCTCTGGAAACACCATATATTTT.

The gene calls are TRBV19 and TRBJ1-1; D unresolved. The germline V gene encodes CDR1 LNHDA and CDR2 SQIVND (reference sequence). Trimming took 3 bases from V and 0 from J, leaving 17 bases between them. There are 17 residues in the CDR3. CDR3 protein: CASSIRLTSAVNTEAFF. The CDR3 nucleotides are TGTGCCAGTAGTATCAGGCTGACGTCAGCAGTGAACACTGAAGCTTTCTTT.

The gene calls are TRBV6-6 and TRBJ2-7, with D perhaps matching TRBD2 (5 bases). The CDR3 length is 12 residues. V lost 2 bases and J lost 10, with 12 bases in between. CDR1 is MNHNY, CDR2 SVGAGI, per germline (reference sequence). In nucleotides, the CDR3 is TGTGCCAGCAGTTACGAGGGCAGCCGACAGTACTTC. It codes for CASSYEGSRQYF.

In its sample, this clone was seen once. The rearrangement joins TRBV15 to TRBJ2-7; D might be TRBD1 (7 bases). The CDR3 runs to 15 residues. The V gene lost 0 bases and the J gene lost 6 bases, with 15 bases spanning the gap. Germline CDR1 is LNHNV and CDR2 is YYDKDF (reference sequence). The CDR3 reads CATSRERGRGAEQYF. CDR3 bases: TGTGCCACCAGCAGAGAACGGGGCAGGGGGGCCGAGCAGTACTTC.

The V call is TRBV4-1, the J call TRBJ2-3; TRBD2 is a possible D gene (5 bases). From germline, CDR1 is MGHRA and CDR2 YSYEKL. The CDR3 runs to 16 residues. Trimming pared 0 bases from V and 2 bases from J, leaving 12 bases between. For the CDR3, the DNA is TGCGCCAGCAGCCAAGACACGGGGAAAGCCACAGATACGCAGTATTTT. Protein: CASSQDTGKATDTQYF.

V and J are TRBV6-6 and TRBJ1-2; 7 nucleotides align to TRBD1. The CDR3 consists of 13 residues. CDR1 MNHNY and CDR2 SVGAGI come from the germline V gene (reference sequence). Losses at the gene ends were 2 bases for V and 7 bases for J; bases not matched to a gene: 4. This CDR3 is CASSYVAGGGYTF. For the CDR3, the DNA is TGTGCCAGCAGTTACGTGGCAGGGGGTGGCTACACCTTC.

The rearrangement joins TRBV10-3 to TRBJ2-2; maybe TRBD1 (6 bases). Germline V gives CDR1 ENHRY, CDR2 SYGVKD. The ends were cut back, 6 bases at V and 2 bases at J, with 10 bases in the middle. CDR3 length equals 14 residues. CDR3 in amino acids: CAIRARGNTGELFF. CDR3 nucleotide sequence: TGTGCCATCAGGGCCAGGGGAAACACCGGGGAGCTGTTTTTT.

This chain uses TRBV11-2 with TRBJ1-1; tentatively, D is TRBD1 (5 bases). The germline CDR1 and CDR2 sequences are SGHAT and FQNNGV. Trimming took off 4 bases at V and 4 bases at J, with 13 bases between the two ends. The CDR3 loop spans 14 amino acids. The CDR3 nucleotides read TGTGCCAGCAGCTGGGGGGACGGGAGCACTGAAGCTTTCTTT. This encodes CASSWGDGSTEAFF.

This chain links TRBV6-1 with TRBJ2-3, with TRBD1 as a possible D gene (5 bases). The CDR3 consists of 16 residues. The germline V gene has CDR1 MNHNS and CDR2 SASEGT. V dropped 4 bases and J dropped 6 bases, with 20 bases sitting between them. The CDR3 protein is CASSGSQGVVPDTQYF. Here the CDR3 DNA reads TGTGCCAGCAGTGGGTCTCAGGGTGTTGTTCCCGATACGCAGTATTTT.

This rearrangement joins TRBV6-5 to TRBJ2-7; 10 nucleotides align to TRBD2. This CDR3 contains 15 residues. The V gene end was trimmed by 4 bases and the J gene end by 4 bases; junction bases not matched to a gene: 7. Germline-derived CDR1 and CDR2 are MNHEY and SVGAGI. The CDR3 region has the DNA TGTGCCAGCAGTTCCCTTAGCGGGGGGCCTTACGAGCAGTACTTC. It encodes CASSSLSGGPYEQYF.

The rearrangement links TRBV10-3 to TRBJ2-5; D might be TRBD1 (6 bases). The better agreement between TRBJ2-7 and the DNA end casts doubt on the J call. The germline V gene has CDR1 ENHRY and CDR2 SYGVKD. The CDR3 totals 14 residues. CDR3 sequence reads: CAISVTGNPYEQYF. Written as DNA, the CDR3 is TGTGCCATCAGTGTCACAGGGAACCCCTACGAGCAGTACTTC.

V is TRBV7-9 and J is TRBJ1-4, with no clear D. The CDR3 loop spans 14 amino acids. Trimming shortened V by 7 bases and J by 5 bases, and 14 bases separated the two germline ends. The germline CDR1 and CDR2 sequences are SEHNR and FQNEAQ (reference sequence). The CDR3 region has the DNA TGTGCCAGCATGGAGGGAGGTACCAATGAAAAACTGTTTTTT. Protein product: CASMEGGTNEKLFF.

The chain couples TRBV5-6 to TRBJ1-5, with 7 bases lining up with TRBD1. J was trimmed by 6 bases and V by 0 bases; bases with no gene match: 6. This CDR3 comprises 15 residues. Germline lookup yields CDR1 SGHDT and CDR2 YYEEEE. CDR3 sequence: CASSLDRGFGQPQHF. In DNA, the CDR3 is TGTGCCAGCAGCTTGGACAGGGGTTTTGGTCAGCCCCAGCATTTT.

This CDR3 is CASSYGRANYGYTF. For the CDR3, the DNA is TGTGCCAGCAGTTACGGGCGGGCGAACTATGGCTACACCTTC. The V gene is TRBV6-6, the J gene TRBJ1-2; no clear D gene. Germline V lookup: CDR1 MNHNY, CDR2 SVGAGI (reference sequence). The CDR3 has 14 residues. Trimming removed 2 bases at V and 2 bases at J, with 9 bases between.

CDR3 sequence reads: CASSLSVGGRFTDTQYF. CDR3 in DNA: TGTGCCAGCAGTTTAAGTGTGGGGGGACGCTTCACAGATACGCAGTATTTT. This chain uses TRBV28 with TRBJ2-3; tentative D call: TRBD2 (6 bases). Germline V gives CDR1 MDHEN, CDR2 SYDVKM. The CDR3 has 17 residues. The V and J ends lost 2 bases and 2 bases respectively, with 17 bases between them.

This chain connects TRBV13 to TRBJ2-7, with a tentative D call TRBD2 (5 bases). Germline loops: CDR1 PRHDT, CDR2 FYEKMQ (reference sequence). The CDR3 contains 12 residues. The ends were cut back, 4 bases at V and 9 bases at J, with 13 bases in the middle. CDR3 protein: CASSSDGVGQYF. CDR3 sequence (DNA): TGTGCCAGCAGCTCGGACGGGGTGGGGCAGTACTTC.

This chain connects TRBV11-2 to TRBJ2-7; 8 bases agree with TRBD1. V was clipped by 5 bases and J by 5 bases; unmatched bases: 23. The CDR3 extends over 19 amino acids. In germline, CDR1 is SGHAT, CDR2 FQNNGV. The DNA of the CDR3 is TGTGCCAGCAGCCCCGGGGGACAGGAGCGTCTATTTTTTGGGGACGAGCAGTACTTC. Translation: CASSPGGQERLFFGDEQYF. The entire variable domain, with the rest obtained from reference TRBV11-2 and TRBJ2-7, is as follows: EAGVAQSPRYKIIEKRQSVAFWCNPISGHATLYWYQQILGQGPKLLIQFQNNGVVDDSQLPKDRFSAERLKGVDSTLKIQPAKLEDSAVYLCASSPGGQERLFFGDEQYFGPGTRLTVT.

In its sample, this clone was seen once. The V gene is TRBV5-1, the J gene TRBJ2-1, with 13 bases lining up with TRBD2. Germline values: CDR1 SGHRS, CDR2 YFSETQ. CDR3 length equals 15 residues. V lost 0 bases to trimming and J lost 7 bases; unmatched junction nucleotides: 1. The CDR3 loop reads CASSLGTSGRNEQFF. The CDR3 DNA sequence: TGCGCCAGCAGCTTGGGGACTAGCGGGAGAAATGAGCAGTTCTTC.

This rearrangement joins TRBV19 to TRBJ1-6, with TRBD1 matching over 8 bases. This CDR3 is 16 amino acids long. Germline V gene data show CDR1 as LNHDA and CDR2 as SQIVND (reference sequence). With V trimmed by 0 bases and J by 9 bases, 7 bases remained unmatched. CDR3 in DNA: TGTGCCAGTAGTATAGATACGGGACAGGTTTTTTCACCCCTCCACTTT. Its protein product is CASSIDTGQVFSPLHF. Filled out from reference TRBV19 and TRBJ1-6, the complete variable domain reads DGGITQSPKYLFRKEGQNVTLSCEQNLNHDAMYWYRQDPGQGLRLIYYSQIVNDFQKGDIAEGYSVSREKKESFPLTVTSAQKNPTAFYLCASSIDTGQVFSPLHFGNGTRLTVT.

The rearrangement uses TRBV7-2 and TRBJ2-5; 8 bases line up with TRBD2. This CDR3 has 14 amino acids. Trimming removed 4 bases from V and 7 bases from J; junction bases left unmatched: 8. Germline V CDR1 and CDR2: SGHTA, FQGNSA. The chain's CDR3 is CASSSPGLGRTQYF. The CDR3 coding sequence is TGTGCCAGCAGCTCACCGGGACTAGGTCGGACCCAGTACTTC.

V usage is TRBV13 and J usage is TRBJ2-3; 14 nucleotides match TRBD2. The CDR3 sequence is 17 residues long. Germline trimming cut 4 bases from V and 1 base from J; bases unmatched to any gene: 4. Germline V gene data show CDR1 as PRHDT and CDR2 as FYEKMQ (reference sequence). The CDR3 reads CASSSRTSGGRTDTQYF. For the CDR3, the DNA is TGTGCCAGCAGCTCCCGGACTAGCGGGGGGCGCACAGATACGCAGTATTTT.

V is TRBV19 and J is TRBJ2-2; 9 bases align to TRBD1. CDR1 is LNHDA and CDR2 is SQIVND in the germline V gene (reference sequence). Trimming cost V 5 bases and J 4 bases; bases outside gene matches: 8. The CDR3 has 16 residues. CDR3 sequence: CASSPRTGASTGELFF. DNA of the CDR3: TGTGCCAGTAGTCCCAGGACAGGGGCGAGCACCGGGGAGCTGTTTTTT.

The chain joins TRBV10-1 to TRBJ2-1, with 9 bases matching TRBD2. The length of the CDR3 is 16 residues. Germline V gene lookup returns CDR1 WNHNN and CDR2 SYGVQD (reference sequence). V was clipped by 4 bases and J by 2 bases; unmatched bases: 6. CDR3 in amino acids: CASSVLAGPPYNEQFF. In DNA form, the CDR3 reads TGCGCCAGCAGTGTCCTAGCGGGGCCGCCCTACAATGAGCAGTTCTTC.

The chain links TRBV7-6 to TRBJ1-1; D perhaps matches TRBD1 (6 bases). Trimming removed 1 base from V and 1 base from J, with 16 bases in between. Germline-derived CDR1 and CDR2 are SGHVS and FNYEAQ. The CDR3 has 17 amino acids. The CDR3 loop reads CASSLGQGWSQNTEAFF. The CDR3 nucleotides are TGTGCCAGCAGCTTAGGGCAGGGGTGGTCCCAGAACACTGAAGCTTTCTTT.